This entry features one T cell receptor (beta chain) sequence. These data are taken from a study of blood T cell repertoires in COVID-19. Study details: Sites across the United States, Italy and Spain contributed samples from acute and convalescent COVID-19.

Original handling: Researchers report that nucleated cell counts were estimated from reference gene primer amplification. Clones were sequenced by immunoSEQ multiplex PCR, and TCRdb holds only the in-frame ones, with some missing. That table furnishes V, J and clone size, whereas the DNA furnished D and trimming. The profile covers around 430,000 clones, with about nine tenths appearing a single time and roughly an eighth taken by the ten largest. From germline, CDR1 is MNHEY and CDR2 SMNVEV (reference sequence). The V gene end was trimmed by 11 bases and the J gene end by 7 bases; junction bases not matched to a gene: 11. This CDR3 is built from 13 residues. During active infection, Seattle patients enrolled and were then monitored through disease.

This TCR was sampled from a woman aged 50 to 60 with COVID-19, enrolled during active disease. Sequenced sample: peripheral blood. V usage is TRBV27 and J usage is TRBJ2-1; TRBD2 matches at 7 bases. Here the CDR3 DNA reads TGTGCCGTGAACGGGCGGGGGAGGAATGAGCAGTTCTTC. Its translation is CAVNGRGRNEQFF.